One and the same sample provided the 15 T cell receptor beta chains below, sequenced in a study of response to subunit inactivated influenza vaccine. A single record per CDR3 protein comes from TCRdb applying MiXCR to the RT-PCR reads. The table shows hundreds of thousands of distinct CDR3 sequences, with 12% occurring only once. The source material was non-naive T cells sorted from PBMCs, sampled approximately 15 days before vaccination. These TCRs come from a man aged 45-65 years who received an inactivated influenza vaccine.

V usage is TRBV29-1 and J usage is TRBJ1-2; maybe TRBD1 (5 bases). V lost 0 bases to trimming and J lost 2 bases, with 7 bases between them. The V gene's germline CDR1 is SQVTM and CDR2 ANQGSEA. The length of the CDR3 is 13 residues. CDR3 residues: CSVEDPGNYGYTF. The CDR3 DNA sequence: TGCAGCGTTGAAGATCCAGGGAACTATGGCTACACCTTC.

This clonotype was found a few times. This chain links TRBV12-3 or TRBV12-4 with TRBJ1-6; D gene uncertain. The V and J ends lost 6 bases and 1 base respectively, with 13 bases between them. The length of the CDR3 is 16 residues. The CDR3, as DNA: TGTGCCAGCAGGGGATCATTAGGGTCCTATAATTCACCCCTCCACTTT. Translating it yields CASRGSLGSYNSPLHF.

The chain combines TRBV30 with TRBJ1-5, with 7 bases fitting TRBD1. The CDR3 totals 15 residues. J was trimmed by 1 base and V by 1 base; bases with no gene match: 4. In germline, CDR1 is GTSNPN, CDR2 SVGIG (reference sequence). The CDR3 DNA reads as TGTGCCTGGAGTGGGGGACAGCGCAGCAATCAGCCCCAGCATTTT. It yields the protein CAWSGGQRSNQPQHF.

This sequence joins TRBV7-2 and TRBJ2-1; unclear D gene. This CDR3 has 11 amino acids. Germline V gene data show CDR1 as SGHTA and CDR2 as FQGNSA. Between the trimmed V and J ends, which lost 5 bases and 6 bases, there was a span of 5 bases. Here the CDR3 DNA reads TGTGCCAGCAGCGCTAGCAATGAGCAGTTCTTC. The encoded protein is CASSASNEQFF.

This clonotype was seen only a few times. This rearrangement joins TRBV27 to TRBJ1-6, with D unresolved. CDR3 length: 15 residues. The germline V gene encodes CDR1 MNHEY and CDR2 SMNVEV (reference sequence). V dropped 9 bases and J dropped 0 bases, with 12 bases sitting between them. CDR3 amino acids: CASSNRYSYNSPLHF. The CDR3, as DNA: TGTGCCAGTAGCAACAGATACTCCTATAATTCACCCCTCCACTTT.

The genes are TRBV20-1 and TRBJ2-1; 10 bases are a match to TRBD2. The CDR3 is 14 residues long. V was clipped by 3 bases and J by 5 bases; unmatched bases: 4. The germline CDR1 and CDR2 sequences are DFQATT and SNEGSKA (reference sequence). In DNA form, the CDR3 reads TGCAGTGCTAGTGGACTAGCGGACAACAATGAGCAGTTCTTC. This translates into CSASGLADNNEQFF.

There are many counts of this clonotype. The CDR3 reads CSGRAVETQYF. The CDR3 region has the DNA TGCAGCGGCAGGGCGGTAGAGACCCAGTACTTC. The genes are TRBV29-1 and TRBJ2-5, with D tentatively TRBD1 (5 bases). Germline V gene lookup returns CDR1 SQVTM and CDR2 ANQGSEA. The ends were cut back, 7 bases at V and 4 bases at J, with 10 bases in the middle. There are 11 residues in the CDR3.

This clonotype has a handful of counts. The V and J genes are TRBV20-1 and TRBJ2-3, with unresolved D. Trimming took off 0 bases at V and 4 bases at J, with 14 bases between the two ends. Looked up from germline, CDR1 is DFQATT and CDR2 is SNEGSKA (reference sequence). The CDR3 loop spans 15 amino acids. CDR3 sequence reads: CSARETEGLADTQYF. The CDR3 DNA is TGCAGTGCTAGAGAAACTGAAGGGCTTGCAGATACGCAGTATTTT.

In this sample, this clonotype turned up many times. The chain uses TRBV12-3 or TRBV12-4 and TRBJ2-5, with 7 nucleotides matching TRBD2. The CDR3 spans 15 residues. V lost 6 bases to trimming and J lost 5 bases; unmatched junction nucleotides: 12. CDR3 DNA sequence: TGTGCCAGCAGCCAAAATTCAGCGGGAAGGGAGACCCAGTACTTC. It is translated as CASSQNSAGRETQYF.

This clonotype occurred many times. This rearrangement joins TRBV6-5 to TRBJ2-7; TRBD1 or TRBD2 may be the D gene (5 bases each). The V gene's germline CDR1 is MNHEY and CDR2 SVGAGI. The length of the CDR3 is 13 residues. The V end was cut by 4 bases, the J end by 2 bases, with 9 bases between. CDR3 bases: TGTGCCAGCAGTTGGGGACGGACCTACGAGCAGTACTTC. This gives the protein CASSWGRTYEQYF.

This clonotype was seen many times. The chain recombines TRBV9 with TRBJ2-3; perhaps TRBD2 as D (6 bases). This CDR3 comprises 15 residues. Trimming stripped 0 bases from V and 1 base from J, with 9 bases between. Germline V gene sequence: CDR1 SGDLS, CDR2 YYNGEE. CDR3 coding DNA: TGTGCCAGCAGCGTAGAGGCGGGGCGCACAGATACGCAGTATTTT. Translation: CASSVEAGRTDTQYF.

This clonotype was observed at least ten times. V gene TRBV24-1 combines with J gene TRBJ2-5; TRBD2 aligns across 7 bases. Germline V gene data show CDR1 as KGHDR and CDR2 as SFDVKD. CDR3 length equals 19 residues. V shed 1 base, J shed 0 bases, and the junction held 13 bases outside the gene matches. The CDR3 reads CATSDFRLAAGLNQETQYF. In DNA form, the CDR3 reads TGTGCCACCAGTGATTTCCGGCTAGCGGCAGGGTTGAACCAAGAGACCCAGTACTTC.

Only a few counts were recorded for this clonotype. CDR3 loop: CASSATGVNEQFF. The CDR3 DNA follows: TGTGCCAGCAGCGCGACAGGGGTCAATGAGCAGTTCTTC. The chain joins TRBV7-3 to TRBJ2-1; 8 bases map to TRBD1. The CDR3 contains 13 residues. Germline lookup yields CDR1 SGHTA and CDR2 FQGTGA. Trimming removed 5 bases from V and 6 bases from J; junction bases left unmatched: 3.

This clonotype was picked up a small number of times. The CDR3 bases are TGTGCCAGCAGTTTAGCCGGGACAGGGGGAAGAGGAGAGCAGTACTTC. Its protein product is CASSLAGTGGRGEQYF. The chain has TRBV12-3 or TRBV12-4 and TRBJ2-7, with 11 positions matching TRBD1. The CDR3 loop spans 16 amino acids. V trimming: 0 bases; J trimming: 7 bases; junction bases outside the gene matches: 8.

V is TRBV5-1 and J is TRBJ2-5; D remains unclear. The V gene's germline CDR1 is SGHRS and CDR2 YFSETQ. Trimming took off 2 bases at V and 4 bases at J, with 12 bases between the two ends. This CDR3 has 14 residues. In DNA form, the CDR3 reads TGCGCCAGCAGCTTTACTATGGGAATAGAGACCCAGTACTTC. Protein: CASSFTMGIETQYF.